Listed below are T cell receptor beta chains from one sample, sequenced in a study of early T cells in non-severe SARS-CoV-2 infection. TCRdb reprocessed the 5' RACE reads with MiXCR, giving one entry per CDR3 protein. The top ten hold approximately 3% of the sample, which has some 66,000 distinct CDR3 sequences, 9.1% seen once. The specimen sequenced was whole blood. The origin of the receptors is an adult who was a healthcare worker with PCR-confirmed SARS-CoV-2 infection or an uninfected control (not recorded which). CDR3s include the opening cysteine and the closing phenylalanine or tryptophan. Fields, in order: J gene, V gene, CDR3 protein.

>TRBJ2-7|TRBV20-1
CSARGISYEQYF
>TRBJ2-3|TRBV29-1
CSTLSSADTQYF
>TRBJ2-6|TRBV20-1
CSASTGGSGANVLTF
>TRBJ1-2|TRBV28
CASRKGVGGHGYTF
>TRBJ1-1|TRBV6-6
CASSDRGLNTEAFF
>TRBJ1-2|TRBV6-6
CASTPGYGYTF
>TRBJ1-2|TRBV3-1
CASSGTGTAYGYTF
>TRBJ2-1|TRBV3-1
CASSHLGDEQFF
>TRBJ2-1|TRBV28
CASSLLIWDEQFF
>TRBJ2-3|TRBV30
CAWSRWGSPGDTQYF
>TRBJ2-6|TRBV11-2
CASSLERAGANVLTF
>TRBJ2-3|TRBV7-6
CASSLLAGGEATDTQYF
>TRBJ2-3|TRBV10-3
CASGKGPSTDTQYF
>TRBJ1-3|TRBV28
CASSQSSGNTIYF
>TRBJ1-3|TRBV5-1
CASSLDGTSGNTIYF
>TRBJ2-3|TRBV7-3
CASSLTGPDTQYF
>TRBJ1-3|TRBV5-6
CASSFSGTGNTIYF
>TRBJ1-4|TRBV20-1
CSATGTGTGPEKLFF
>TRBJ2-7|TRBV4-1
CASSRGTSAYEQYF
>TRBJ1-5|TRBV2
CASSIYNTREPQHF
>TRBJ2-2|TRBV24-1
CAVGTRVNTGELFF
>TRBJ2-1|TRBV30
CAYTGLASNEQFF